This T cell receptor beta chain was documented in a study of Ad26.COV2.S vaccination and SARS-CoV-2 variants (dated by TCRdb to about 2021). Regarding the complete study: Donors in the vaccine arm were drawn from COV1001, a phase I-IIa trial of Ad26.COV2.S in healthy adults that was multicentre, randomized, double-blind and placebo-controlled. Ad26.COV2.S was administered intramuscularly at a dose of 5x10^10 or 1x10^11 viral particles, either as one shot or as two shots given 56 days apart. Sequencing of the TCRbeta repertoire served to evaluate the specificity and breadth of SARS-CoV-2-reactive T cell receptors following Ad26.COV2.S vaccination. A total of 32 samples were included in the TCR-sequenced set, comprising some 20 Ad26.COV2.S vaccine recipients, 5 placebo recipients and 8 SARS-CoV-2 convalescent individuals. Trial participants were randomized into five groups of five: low-dose or high-dose Ad26.COV2.S given once or twice, or placebo on both occasions. Throughout the experiments and outcome assessment, investigators stayed blinded to trial group allocation.

This specimen's treatment or condition label, per the study, means: approximately 18 received Ad26.COV2.S at low or high dose, single or two shots; 5 received placebo; per-sample allocation not given. For vaccine and placebo recipients, repertoires were sequenced using samples collected on day 63 after the first injection. Cohort 1b enrolled 25 or so adults aged 18-55 years at a single site in Boston, USA, between 29 July and 7 August 2020. Ad26.COV2.S consisted of a replication-incompetent adenovirus type 26 vector by which a prefusion-stabilized SARS-CoV-2 spike protein from the original Wuhan strain was expressed. The immunoSEQ Assay was used to sequence TCRbeta CDR3 regions. After extraction, genomic DNA underwent amplification by bias-controlled multiplex PCR, followed by high-throughput sequencing. In the paper's pipeline: Collapsing and filtering of sequences were performed to quantify the absolute abundance of each unique TCRbeta CDR3 region. Usable DNA was measured by amplifying reference genes present in all nucleated cells, and TCRbeta template counts were normalized to that usable DNA to estimate T cell fraction. Repertoire TCRs were annotated as SARS-CoV-2-specific by exact matching of V gene, CDR3 amino acid sequence and J gene to a known reactive TCR set. The reference SARS-CoV-2 TCR set was derived from MIRA and filtered for enrichment in COVID-19-positive ImmuneCODE repertoires, a step that removed public or cross-reactive TCRs. Based on the MIRA antigens, annotated TCRs were further analysed at the level of specific ORF or position within ORF. Breadth was defined as annotated unique rearrangements over total unique productive rearrangements; depth was the summed frequency of those rearrangements. Two-sided Wilcoxon rank-sum tests were used to compare TCR breadth between groups. As stored in TCRdb, this immuneACCESS dataset retains in-frame rearrangements with V and J assigned. A fraction of the clones does not appear; measured against another copy, unresolved V genes explain less than half of the discrepancy, and the remainder lacks a known reason. That table gives V, J and clone size, and the DNA gave D and trimming. Across this sample there are about 330,000 clones, with about nine tenths seen only once. The ten largest clones take up over 5% of the sample.

This clone was seen more than once but under ten times. The antigen this receptor binds is unknown. Per-base quality was not reported, and no clone a single base away is much larger than it. The trim is 5 bases for V and 0 bases for J, with a gap of 7 bases between the germline ends. Based on the germline V gene (reference sequence), the CDR1 and CDR2 sequences are SEHNR and FQNEAQ. From the cysteine up to the phenylalanine, the CDR3 has a length of 13 residues. Only CDR3 DNA is held: 39 bases, read in frame from base 1. What the study reported, not specific to this receptor: Substantial breadth of spike-specific CD8+ and CD4+ T cell responses was reported after vaccination. According to the authors, total T cell responses may have been underestimated by the TCR breadth and depth analyses. Higher spike-specific TCR breadth was observed in Ad26.COV2.S recipients than in placebo recipients (P = 0.0014). The study lacked the statistical power to compare responses across vaccine doses or regimens. Comparable non-spike TCR breadth was observed between vaccine and placebo recipients, consistent with only spike being contained in the vaccine.

This sequence uses TRBV7-9 and TRBJ1-1; no D segment can be confidently identified. Sequenced material: peripheral blood, taken in a trial of Ad26.COV2.S vaccine versus placebo. This clonotype originated in a person aged 18-60 years who received the Ad26.COV2.S COVID-19 vaccine or a placebo. The CDR3 reads CASSRAMNTEAFF. The sequence in DNA is TGTGCCAGCAGCAGGGCGATGAACACTGAAGCTTTCTTT.